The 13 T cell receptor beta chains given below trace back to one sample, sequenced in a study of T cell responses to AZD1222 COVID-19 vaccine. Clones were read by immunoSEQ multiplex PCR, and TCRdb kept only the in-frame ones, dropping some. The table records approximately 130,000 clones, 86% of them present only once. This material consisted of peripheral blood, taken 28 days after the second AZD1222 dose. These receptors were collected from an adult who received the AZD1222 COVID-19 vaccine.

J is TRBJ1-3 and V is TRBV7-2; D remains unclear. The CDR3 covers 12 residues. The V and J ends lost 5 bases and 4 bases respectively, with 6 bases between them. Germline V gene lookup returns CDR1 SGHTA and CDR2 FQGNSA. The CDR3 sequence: CASSVLGNTIYF. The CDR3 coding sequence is TGTGCCAGCAGCGTCCTGGGAAACACCATATATTTT.

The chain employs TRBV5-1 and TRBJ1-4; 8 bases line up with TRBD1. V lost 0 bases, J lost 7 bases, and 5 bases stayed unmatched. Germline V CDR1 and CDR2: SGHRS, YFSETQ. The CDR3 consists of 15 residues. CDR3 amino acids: CASSLGDRGSEKLFF. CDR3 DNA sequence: TGCGCCAGCAGCTTGGGAGACAGGGGAAGTGAAAAACTGTTTTTT.

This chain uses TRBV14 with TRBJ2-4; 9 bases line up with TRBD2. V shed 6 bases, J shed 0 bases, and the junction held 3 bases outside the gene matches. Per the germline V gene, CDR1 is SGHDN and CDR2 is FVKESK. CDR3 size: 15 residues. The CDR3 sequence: CASRERGEAKNIQYF. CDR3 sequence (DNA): TGTGCCAGCAGAGAGCGGGGGGAAGCCAAAAACATTCAGTACTTC.

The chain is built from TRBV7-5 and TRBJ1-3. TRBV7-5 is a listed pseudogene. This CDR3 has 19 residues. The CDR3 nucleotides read TGTGCCAGAAGCTTAGTTCCGGGGGACTGCGTCGACTCTGGAAACACCATATATTTT. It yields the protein CARSLVPGDCVDSGNTIYF.

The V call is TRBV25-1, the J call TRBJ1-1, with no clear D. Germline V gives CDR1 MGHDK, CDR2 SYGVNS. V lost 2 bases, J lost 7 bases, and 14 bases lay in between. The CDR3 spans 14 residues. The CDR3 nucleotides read TGTGCCAGCAGTGAAGCGGGTCGGGGTCATGAAGCTTTCTTT. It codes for CASSEAGRGHEAFF.

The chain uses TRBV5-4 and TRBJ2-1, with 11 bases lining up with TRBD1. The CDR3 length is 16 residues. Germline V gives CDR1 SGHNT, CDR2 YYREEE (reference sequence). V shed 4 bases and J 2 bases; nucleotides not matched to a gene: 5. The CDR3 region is CASSGRDRGTYNEQFF. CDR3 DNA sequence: TGTGCCAGCAGCGGAAGGGACAGGGGGACCTACAATGAGCAGTTCTTC.

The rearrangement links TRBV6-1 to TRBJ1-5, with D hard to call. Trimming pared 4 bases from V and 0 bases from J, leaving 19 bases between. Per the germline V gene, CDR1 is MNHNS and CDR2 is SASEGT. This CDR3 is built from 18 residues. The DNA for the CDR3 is TGTGCCAGCAGTGTCTATCCCTGGGCAGAGAATAGCAATCAGCCCCAGCATTTT. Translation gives CASSVYPWAENSNQPQHF.

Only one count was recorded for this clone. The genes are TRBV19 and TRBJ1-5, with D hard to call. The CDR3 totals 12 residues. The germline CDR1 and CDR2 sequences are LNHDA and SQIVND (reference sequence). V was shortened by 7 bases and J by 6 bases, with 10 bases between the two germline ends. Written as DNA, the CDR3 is TGTGCCAGTACTTTGGGTACTCAGCCCCAGCATTTT. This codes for CASTLGTQPQHF.

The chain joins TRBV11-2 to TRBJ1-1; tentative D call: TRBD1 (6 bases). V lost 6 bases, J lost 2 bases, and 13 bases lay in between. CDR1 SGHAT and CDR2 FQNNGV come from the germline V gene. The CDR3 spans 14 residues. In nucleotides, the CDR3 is TGTGCCAGCAGGGGGGGGCTATTCAACACTGAAGCTTTCTTT. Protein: CASRGGLFNTEAFF.

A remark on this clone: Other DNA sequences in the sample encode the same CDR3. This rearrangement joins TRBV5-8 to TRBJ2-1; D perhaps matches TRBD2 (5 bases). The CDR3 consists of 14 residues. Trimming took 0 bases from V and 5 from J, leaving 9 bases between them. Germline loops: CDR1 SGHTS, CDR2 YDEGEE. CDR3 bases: TGTGCCAGCAGCTTGGCTCTAGCCGACAATGAGCAGTTCTTC. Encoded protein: CASSLALADNEQFF.

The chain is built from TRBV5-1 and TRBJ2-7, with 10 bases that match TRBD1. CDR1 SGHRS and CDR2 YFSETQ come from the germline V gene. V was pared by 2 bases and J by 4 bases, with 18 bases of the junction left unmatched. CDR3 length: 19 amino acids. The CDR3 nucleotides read TGCGCCAGCAGCTTAGAGAGACAGGGGGCTCTCGTCAGCACGTACGAGCAGTACTTC. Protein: CASSLERQGALVSTYEQYF.

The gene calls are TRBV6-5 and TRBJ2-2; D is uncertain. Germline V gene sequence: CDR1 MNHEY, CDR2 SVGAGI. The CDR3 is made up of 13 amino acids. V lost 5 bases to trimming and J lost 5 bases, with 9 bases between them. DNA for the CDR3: TGTGCCAGCAGTAAACCAGCAACCGGGGAGCTGTTTTTT. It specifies CASSKPATGELFF.

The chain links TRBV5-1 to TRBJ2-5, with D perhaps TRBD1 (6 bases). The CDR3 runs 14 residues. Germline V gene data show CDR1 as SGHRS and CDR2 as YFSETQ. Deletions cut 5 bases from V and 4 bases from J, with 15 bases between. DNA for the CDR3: TGCGCCAGCAGTTTCAGGGGAATGGGAGAGACCCAGTACTTC. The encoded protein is CASSFRGMGETQYF.